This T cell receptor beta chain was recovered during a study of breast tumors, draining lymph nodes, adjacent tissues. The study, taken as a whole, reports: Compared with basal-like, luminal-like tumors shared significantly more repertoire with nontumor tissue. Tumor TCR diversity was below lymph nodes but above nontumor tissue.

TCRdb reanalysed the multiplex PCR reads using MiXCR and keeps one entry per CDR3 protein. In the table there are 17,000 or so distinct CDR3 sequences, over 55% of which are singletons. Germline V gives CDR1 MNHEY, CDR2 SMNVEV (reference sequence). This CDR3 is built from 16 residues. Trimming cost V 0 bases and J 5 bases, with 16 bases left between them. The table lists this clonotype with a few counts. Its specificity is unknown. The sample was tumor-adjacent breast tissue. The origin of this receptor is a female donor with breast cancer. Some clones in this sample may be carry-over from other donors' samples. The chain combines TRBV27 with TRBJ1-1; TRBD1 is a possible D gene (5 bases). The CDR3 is CASSLSRRGGLTEAFF. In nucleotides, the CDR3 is TGTGCCAGCAGTTTATCGCGGAGGGGAGGGTTAACTGAAGCTTTCTTT.